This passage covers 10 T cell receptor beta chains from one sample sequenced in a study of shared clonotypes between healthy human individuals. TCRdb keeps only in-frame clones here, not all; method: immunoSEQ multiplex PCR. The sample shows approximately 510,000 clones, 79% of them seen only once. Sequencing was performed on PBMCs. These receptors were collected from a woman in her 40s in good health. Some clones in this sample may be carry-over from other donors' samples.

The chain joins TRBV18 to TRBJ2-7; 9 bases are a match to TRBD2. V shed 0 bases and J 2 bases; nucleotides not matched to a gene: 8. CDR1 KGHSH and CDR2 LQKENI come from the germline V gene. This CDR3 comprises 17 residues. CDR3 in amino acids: CASSPPSLLAGTYEQYF. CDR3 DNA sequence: TGTGCCAGCTCACCACCGTCTTTGCTAGCGGGGACCTACGAGCAGTACTTC. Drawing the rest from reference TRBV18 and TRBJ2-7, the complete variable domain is NAGVMQNPRHLVRRRGQEARLRCSPMKGHSHVYWYRQLPEEGLKFMVYLQKENIIDESGMPKERFSAEFPKEGPSILRIQQVVRGDSAAYFCASSPPSLLAGTYEQYFGPGTRLTVT.

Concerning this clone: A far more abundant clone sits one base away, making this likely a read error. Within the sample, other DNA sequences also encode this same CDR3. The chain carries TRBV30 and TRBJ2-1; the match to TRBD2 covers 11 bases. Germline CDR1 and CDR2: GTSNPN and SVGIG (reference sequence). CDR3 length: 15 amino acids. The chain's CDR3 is CAWSGTSGPQNEQFF. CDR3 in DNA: TGCGCCTGGAGTGGGACTAGCGGACCACAGAATGAGCAGTTCTTC. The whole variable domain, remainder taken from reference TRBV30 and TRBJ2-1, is SQTIHQWPATLVQPVGSPLSLECTVEGTSNPNLYWYRQAAGRGLQLLFYSVGIGQISSEVPQNLSASRPQDRQFILSSKKLLLSDSGFYLCAWSGTSGPQNEQFFGPGTRLTVL.

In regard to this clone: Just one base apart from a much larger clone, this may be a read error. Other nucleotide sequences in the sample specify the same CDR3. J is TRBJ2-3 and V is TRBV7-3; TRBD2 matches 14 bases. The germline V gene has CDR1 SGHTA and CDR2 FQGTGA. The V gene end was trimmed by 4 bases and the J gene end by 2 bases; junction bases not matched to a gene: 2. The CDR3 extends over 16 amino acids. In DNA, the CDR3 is TGTGCCAGCAGCTCGGGACTAGCGGGGGTCACAGATACGCAGTATTTT. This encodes CASSSGLAGVTDTQYF. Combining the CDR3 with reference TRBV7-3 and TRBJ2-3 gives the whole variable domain GAGVSQTPSNKVTEKGKYVELRCDPISGHTALYWYRQSLGQGPEFLIYFQGTGAADDSGLPNDRFFAVRPEGSVSTLKIQRTERGDSAVYLCASSSGLAGVTDTQYFGPGTRLTVL.

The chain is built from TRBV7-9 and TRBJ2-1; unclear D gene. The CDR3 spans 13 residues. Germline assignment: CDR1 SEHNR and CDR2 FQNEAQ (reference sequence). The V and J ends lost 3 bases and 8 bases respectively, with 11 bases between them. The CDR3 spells CASSFRPADEQFF. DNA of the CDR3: TGTGCCAGCAGCTTCCGTCCGGCGGATGAGCAGTTCTTC.

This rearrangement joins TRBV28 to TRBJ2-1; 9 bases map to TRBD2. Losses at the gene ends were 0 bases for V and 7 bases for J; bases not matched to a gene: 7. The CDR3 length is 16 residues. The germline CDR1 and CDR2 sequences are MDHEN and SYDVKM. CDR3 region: CASSLWTSGRNNEQFF. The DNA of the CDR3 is TGTGCCAGCAGTTTATGGACCAGCGGGAGGAATAATGAGCAGTTCTTC.

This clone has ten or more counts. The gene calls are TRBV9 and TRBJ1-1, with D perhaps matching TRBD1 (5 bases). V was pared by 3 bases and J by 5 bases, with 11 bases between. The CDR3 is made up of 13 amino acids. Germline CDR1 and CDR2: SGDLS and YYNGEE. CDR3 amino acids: CASSAGTGTEAFF. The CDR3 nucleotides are TGTGCCAGCAGCGCGGGGACTGGAACTGAAGCTTTCTTT.

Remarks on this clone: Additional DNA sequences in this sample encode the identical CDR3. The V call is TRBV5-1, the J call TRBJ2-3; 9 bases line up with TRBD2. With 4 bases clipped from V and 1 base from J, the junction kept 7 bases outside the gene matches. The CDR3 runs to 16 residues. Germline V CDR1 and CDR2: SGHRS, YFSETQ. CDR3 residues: CASSPGLAGGTDTQYF. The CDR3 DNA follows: TGCGCCAGCAGCCCGGGACTAGCCGGAGGCACAGATACGCAGTATTTT.

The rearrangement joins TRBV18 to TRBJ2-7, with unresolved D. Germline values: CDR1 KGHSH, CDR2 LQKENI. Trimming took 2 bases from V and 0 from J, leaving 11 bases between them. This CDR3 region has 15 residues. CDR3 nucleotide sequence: TGTGCCAGCTCACCAATGGGCCCGAGCTCCTACGAGCAGTACTTC. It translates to CASSPMGPSSYEQYF.

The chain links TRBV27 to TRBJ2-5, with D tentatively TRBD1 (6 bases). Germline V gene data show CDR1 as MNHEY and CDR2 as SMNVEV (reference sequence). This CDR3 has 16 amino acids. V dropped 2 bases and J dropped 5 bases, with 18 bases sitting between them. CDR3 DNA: TGTGCCAGCAGTTTAACCCGATCAGGGGTCCAGGAGACCCAGTACTTC. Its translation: CASSLTRSGVQETQYF.

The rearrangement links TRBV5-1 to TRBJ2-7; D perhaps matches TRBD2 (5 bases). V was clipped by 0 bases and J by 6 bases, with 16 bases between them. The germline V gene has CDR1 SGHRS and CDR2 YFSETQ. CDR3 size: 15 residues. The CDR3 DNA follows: TGCGCCAGCAGCTTGGTCGTCTCGGGGAATCGCGAGCAGTACTTC. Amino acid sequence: CASSLVVSGNREQYF.